This T cell receptor (beta chain) came from a study of shared clonotypes between healthy human individuals. This table comes from immunoSEQ multiplex PCR, and its TCRdb copy is limited to in-frame clones, with some not included. The sample contains millions of clones, approximately 93% of which appear only once. Germline V CDR1 and CDR2: SEHNR, FQNEAQ (reference sequence). The CDR3 covers 16 residues. Trimming stripped 8 bases from V and 0 bases from J, with 16 bases between. J is TRBJ2-2 and V is TRBV7-9, with D perhaps matching TRBD2 (6 bases). Specimen: naive CD4+ T cells from PBMCs. Indicated subset: CD45RA+ positively selected. The source of this sequence is a man between 18 and 29 years old in good health. Some clones in this sample may be carry-over from other donors' samples. The CDR3 loop reads CASPSSEAPNTGELFF. In nucleotides, the CDR3 is TGTGCCAGCCCTTCTAGCGAGGCGCCGAACACCGGGGAGCTGTTTTTT.